This record looks at one T cell receptor beta chain sequence and its context. The clone's antigen remains unknown. The sample holds no much larger clone one base away, and base qualities are not on file. The data originate from a study of cytomegalovirus exposure and HLA in healthy donors (TCRdb year 2017). General notes on the study: According to an earlier analysis of 587 of the donors, some 180 million T cells yielded roughly 110 million unique TCR beta sequences and around 300 Gb of sequence data. An early release that covered about 600 HLA-typed donors contained about 300 gigabases of sequencing data and about 93 million unique TCR sequences. Of the roughly 400 genotyped donors, 65% to 90% fell in the genetic ancestry cluster associated with self-reported Caucasian donors. The aim of the study was to test whether cataloging public T cell receptors could identify signatures of past pathogen exposure. The study used immunosequencing to profile the T cell repertoires of approximately 630 subjects and linked those repertoires to cytomegalovirus serostatus. A separate validation cohort of 100 to 150 different subjects was used in addition to the approximately 670-subject first cohort. To predict cytomegalovirus infection status, the study brought together high-throughput TCR immunosequencing, statistical association of individual TCRs with disease status, and machine learning. In a later analysis, previously published TCR beta repertoires from fewer than 750 donors were re-analyzed and high-resolution HLA genotyping was added so that TCR occurrence patterns could be studied. Rather than using new phenotypic data, the later analysis identified candidate immune exposures from TCR beta sequences and from how often those sequences occurred across donors. In an earlier analysis of 550 to 700 of the donors, high-throughput TCR beta sequencing was used to judge whether each TCR beta V gene segment behaved as functional or pseudogenic. Donor age, sex, ethnicity and CMV serostatus were compiled together with the repertoire data. Genome-wide SNP genotypes for about 65% of the roughly 670 donors were used in a later genetic analysis, which treated that subset as a discovery cohort. All discovery cohort repertoires had been generated using a single sequencing platform. HLA typing included class I and class II loci at four-digit resolution. The number of donors typed differed by locus, with roughly 629-640 for A, B, C, DRB1 and DQB1, 522 for DQA1, about 610 for DPA1, and approximately 470 for DPB1. Roughly five DR-DQ haplotypes were handled as single units for association and clustering, since linkage in the cohort was strong. On average, approximately 250,000 unique TCR beta nucleotide sequences were sequenced per donor among a few hundred genotyped donors of the cohort, with about 17% of those sequences being non-productive.

The library came from the immunoSEQ multiplex PCR assay. For the multiplex PCR, a mixture combining 60 forward primers for TCR Vbeta segments and 13 reverse primers for TCR Jbeta segments was used. Amplification of the CDR3 region of rearranged TCR beta genes was performed with a multiplex PCR assay on genomic DNA. Amplified TCR beta libraries were sequenced as 87-base-pair reads on the Illumina HiSeq System. Per the authors' processing: Across the 640 or so repertoires, a later analysis counted some 81 million unique TCR beta chains, around 10 million of which were shared by at least two donors. A nearest-neighbor algorithm error-corrected the raw reads and collapsed the reads into unique sequences, merging closely related sequences to remove PCR and sequencing errors. CDR3 sequences were aligned to IMGT reference sequences to assign V, D and J gene segments. Each retained sequence needed at least a six-nucleotide match to both a V gene segment and a J gene segment. Rearrangements were classified as productive when the CDR3 lacked stop codons and remained in frame with V and J, and all other rearrangements were classified as non-productive. Following IMGT convention, CDR3 was defined as the stretch from the second conserved V-encoded cysteine up to the conserved J-encoded phenylalanine. Sequences without an unambiguous match to a single V gene segment were excluded from the earlier analysis of about 630 of the donors. In an earlier analysis of almost 600 of the donors, a V segment was called functional when productive rearrangements were above 56.7%, and segregating when the standard deviation between donors exceeded 5%. A statistical classification framework was built to diagnose cytomegalovirus status from the catalog of TCR beta chain sequences. In a later analysis, TCR nucleotide sequences were compared against IMGT/GENE-DB human TR gene sequences so that V and J genes could be assigned. Using the TCRdist pipeline, a later analysis assigned CDR3 sequences along with most-parsimonious VDJ recombination scenarios. In a later analysis, each TCR beta chain was defined by its CDR3 amino acid sequence together with its V-gene family, and reads without a unique V-gene family were excluded. As a way to deal with suspected cross-contamination and a sequencing artifact, a later analysis dropped 450 to 600 nucleotide sequences that were highly shared and had low generation probability. For each public chain, a later analysis derived a clonal expansion index from normalized ranks of inferred template counts within each repertoire. In a later analysis, generation probabilities were computed using a VDJ recombination model fitted to out-of-frame rearrangements, and the results were checked against IGoR. In a later analysis, hypergeometric tests were used to score TCR-TCR, TCR-HLA and TCR-CMV co-occurrence, with a repertoire-size bias correction applied to TCR pairs. A later analysis estimated false discovery rates by permuting HLA or CMV assignments 20 times. In a later analysis, co-occurring TCRs were grouped using DBSCAN, and TCRdist sequence similarity was added for clustering within HLA-allele-positive subsets. Repertoires with fewer than 30,000 or more than 120,000 public chains, plus five repertoires with anomalous nucleotide sharing, were excluded from co-occurrence clustering. TCRdb holds this immuneACCESS table with in-frame rearrangements only. Some clones are missing; in checked studies, unresolved V genes explain under half, and the rest has no known cause. V, J and clone size reflect that table, while D and trimming were determined from the DNA. In all, the sample holds roughly 180,000 clones, and about 82% of those were seen once. Around 1.5% of the sample belongs to the ten largest clones.

CDR1 and CDR2 (GTSNPN, SVGIG) derive from the germline V gene (reference sequence). V gives up 3 bases and J gives up 7 bases, and the segment between their germline ends measures 10 bases. Spanning cysteine to phenylalanine, the CDR3 consists of 11 amino acids. Left in the record is the CDR3 DNA by itself, 33 bases read in frame from the first base. The cohort was made up of hundreds of healthy bone marrow donors. At the time of sampling, every cohort member was nominally healthy, though immune exposures that went unrecorded were likely present. The donor tested CMV seronegative, placing the donor among the approximately 360 seronegative members of the cohort. Each donor provided a peripheral blood sample, and peripheral blood mononuclear cells were used for TCR beta sequencing. The Qiagen DNeasy Blood Extraction Kit was used to extract genomic DNA from the blood cell samples. Here is what the overall study found, with its caveats: A further reported finding was that TCR beta sequences accurately predicted the HLA-A and HLA-B alleles for most subjects in the first cohort. A later analysis found that most CMV-associated TCR beta chains appeared HLA-restricted, with HLA associations seemingly driven largely by CMV exposure. A cluster of highly shared sequence variants was judged likely to represent a technical artifact of the sequencing pipeline. Correlated functional status among segregating V segments might reflect linkage disequilibrium, but an unknown experimental factor could not be ruled out. Because counts were too low, about 18 rarely observed V segments, including chromosome 9 orphons, were excluded from the earlier analysis of around 590 of the donors. Because HLA typing was missing for some donors at each locus, association tests included only the typed subset. In a later analysis, HLA-associated TCR beta chains showed more clonal expansion and lower generation probabilities than non-associated chains that were equally common. In a later analysis, TCR association rates were found to vary across HLA loci, with the most associated TCRs seen for DRB1 alleles and the fewest for HLA-C alleles. Some IMGT-functional V segments, including TRBV6-2 and TRBV6-3, could not be distinguished by the 87-base-pair reads and were therefore excluded. While some public TCRs were present in many individuals, most TCR sequences turned up only very rarely across donors. In vitro tests confirmed that three of the cytomegalovirus-associated TCR beta chains recognize cytomegalovirus antigens. A later analysis associated 15,000 to 20,000 TCR beta sequences with specific HLA alleles at a false discovery rate of 0.05. According to a later analysis, parvovirus B19, influenza, CMV and Epstein-Barr virus appeared linked to several top co-occurrence clusters. A later genetic analysis reported fewer N-insertions in productive TCRs among donors in an Asian-associated ancestry cluster than the roughly 620-donor mean. According to the authors, the approach could potentially be generalized to other disease states and immunological phenotypes. The only immune exposure information available for the cohort was CMV serostatus. Assigning TCR associations to individual alleles was difficult when HLA alleles, especially DR and DQ, strongly co-occurred. A later genetic analysis associated a missense DCLRE1C variant with V-gene and J-gene trimming of TCR beta chains, and an independent cohort replicated the association. The classifier was reported to diagnose cytomegalovirus status with high specificity and sensitivity in both the original and validation cohorts. The study listed 164 TCR beta chains as associated with cytomegalovirus. The cohort was sequenced for TCR beta chains only, and without alpha or paired-chain data the features that could be detected were limited. In an earlier analysis of around 600 of the donors, most TCR beta V segments appeared in productive rearrangements about 87% or about 30% of the time, broadly matching IMGT annotations. Presence/absence analyses assumed roughly uniform sequencing depth across donors, an assumption that may not hold.

The rearrangement joined TRBV30 to TRBJ2-7; a tentative D match to TRBD2 spans 5 bases. This clonotype originated in a man in his late teens or twenties in good health and CMV-seronegative. Material for sequencing was PBMCs. The nucleotide sequence reads TGTGCCTGGAGCAGAGGGAATGAGCAGTACTTC. Its amino acids are CAWSRGNEQYF.